Each of the 19 T cell receptor beta chains below was sequenced from the same sample in a study of blood T cell repertoires in COVID-19. Profiled with immunoSEQ multiplex PCR; TCRdb holds only in-frame clones, not every one. Of around 120,000 clones listed, less than 80% are singletons. Sequencing was carried out using peripheral blood. The receptor source for this set is a man in his fifties with acute or convalescent COVID-19.

The chain couples TRBV3-1 (or the pseudogene TRBV3-2) to TRBJ2-1, with 7 positions matching TRBD2. CDR1 and CDR2 (germline): LGHDT, YNNKEL (reference sequence). The CDR3 spans 16 residues. V shed 1 base, J shed 5 bases, and the junction held 8 bases outside the gene matches. The CDR3 DNA follows: TGTGCCAGCAGCCAAGTTGCGGCTAGCGGCCACAATGAGCAGTTCTTC. It specifies CASSQVAASGHNEQFF.

The V call is TRBV7-2, the J call TRBJ1-2; 8 nucleotides match TRBD1. The CDR3 runs 16 residues. CDR1 is SGHTA, CDR2 FQGNSA, per germline. V lost 5 bases to trimming and J lost 5 bases; unmatched junction nucleotides: 13. The CDR3 region is CASSPNSVGQGYGYTF. The CDR3 nucleotides are TGTGCCAGCAGCCCGAATTCAGTAGGACAGGGTTATGGCTACACCTTC.

The rearrangement uses TRBV18 and TRBJ1-1, with D maybe TRBD1 (5 bases). Germline V gene lookup returns CDR1 KGHSH and CDR2 LQKENI. Trimming shortened V by 5 bases and J by 3 bases, and 10 bases separated the two germline ends. The CDR3 consists of 13 residues. The CDR3 sequence: CASSRAGDTEAFF. The CDR3 bases are TGTGCCAGCTCAAGAGCGGGGGACACTGAAGCTTTCTTT.

This chain uses TRBV19 with TRBJ2-5; D not certain. CDR1 LNHDA and CDR2 SQIVND come from the germline V gene (reference sequence). V was clipped by 3 bases and J by 1 base, with 9 bases between them. The CDR3 spans 14 residues. The chain's CDR3 is CASSISLSQETQYF. Here the CDR3 DNA reads TGTGCCAGTAGTATTAGTTTGTCCCAAGAGACCCAGTACTTC.

This clone has only one observation. The chain employs TRBV6-2 or TRBV6-3 and TRBJ1-5, with TRBD1 as a possible D gene (6 bases). The V end lost 2 bases, the J end lost 2 bases, and 13 bases lay between the germline ends. This CDR3 is built from 16 residues. Germline values: CDR1 MNHEY, CDR2 SVGEGT. Here the CDR3 reads CASSYMGAGGNQPQHF. The CDR3 DNA follows: TGTGCCAGCAGTTACATGGGGGCCGGGGGCAATCAGCCCCAGCATTTT.

The chain has TRBV11-2 and TRBJ2-2; TRBD1 might be the D (5 bases). Trimming stripped 1 base from V and 4 bases from J, with 10 bases between. The CDR3 has 15 amino acids. Germline CDR1 and CDR2: SGHAT and FQNNGV. The CDR3 bases are TGTGCCAGCAGCTTAGTTCAGGGCCCCACCGGGGAGCTGTTTTTT. Its translation: CASSLVQGPTGELFF.

The gene calls are TRBV7-7 and TRBJ2-7; D perhaps matches TRBD1 (5 bases). The V and J ends lost 2 bases and 3 bases respectively, with 8 bases between them. The CDR3 is made up of 13 amino acids. CDR1 and CDR2 from the germline V gene are SSHAT and FNYEAQ (reference sequence). The CDR3 here is CASSLQDNYEQYF. The CDR3 DNA sequence: TGTGCCAGCAGCTTACAGGACAACTACGAGCAGTACTTC.

The count of this clone is one. CDR3 sequence: CASSKPSGSTLGEQFF. DNA of the CDR3: TGTGCCAGCAGCAAACCCAGCGGGAGTACTCTGGGTGAGCAGTTCTTC. The chain combines TRBV21-1 with TRBJ2-1; TRBD2, the table's D call, was not compared with the DNA. TRBV21-1 is deemed a pseudogene. This CDR3 spans 16 amino acids.

This chain connects TRBV15 to TRBJ1-5, with 8 bases matching TRBD1. The CDR3 runs 14 residues. Germline CDR1 is LNHNV and CDR2 is YYDKDF (reference sequence). The ends lost 4 bases at V and 5 bases at J; junction bases unmatched: 4. CDR3 loop: CATSTQGVYQPQHF. CDR3 in DNA: TGTGCCACCAGCACACAGGGGGTCTATCAGCCCCAGCATTTT.

This clone has a single count. This chain uses TRBV4-1 with TRBJ2-7; D uncertain. This CDR3 has 12 residues. Trimming pared 4 bases from V and 2 bases from J, leaving 6 bases between. Germline-derived CDR1 and CDR2 are MGHRA and YSYEKL. Here the CDR3 reads CASSRDTYEQYF. DNA for the CDR3: TGCGCCAGCAGCCGAGACACCTACGAGCAGTACTTC.

In nucleotides, the CDR3 is TGTGCCAGCAGTTGGGAAGACGGGGGAAAACTGTTTTTT. The encoded protein is CASSWEDGGKLFF. The chain links TRBV28 to TRBJ1-4; D might be TRBD1 (5 bases). Germline assignment: CDR1 MDHEN and CDR2 SYDVKM. V lost 4 bases and J lost 10, with 13 bases in between. The CDR3 totals 13 residues.

The J gene is TRBJ2-6, the V gene TRBV5-1, with 8 bases lining up with TRBD1. Trimming took 4 bases from V and 0 from J; bases not matched to a gene: 9. Germline CDR1 and CDR2: SGHRS and YFSETQ. The CDR3 runs to 18 residues. The CDR3 bases are TGCGCCAGCAGCGCAAAAACAGGGGGGAGCTCTGGGGCCAACGTCCTGACTTTC. Residues: CASSAKTGGSSGANVLTF.

The chain is built from TRBV19 and TRBJ2-3, with 9 bases matching TRBD1. CDR3 size: 15 residues. CDR1 is LNHDA and CDR2 is SQIVND in the germline V gene (reference sequence). Trimming at V came to 5 bases and at J to 3 bases, leaving 6 bases not matched to a gene. The CDR3 sequence: CASSPGTGNTDTQYF. CDR3 in DNA: TGTGCCAGTAGTCCCGGGACAGGGAATACAGATACGCAGTATTTT. Using reference TRBV19 and TRBJ2-3 for the parts outside the CDR3, the full variable domain is DGGITQSPKYLFRKEGQNVTLSCEQNLNHDAMYWYRQDPGQGLRLIYYSQIVNDFQKGDIAEGYSVSREKKESFPLTVTSAQKNPTAFYLCASSPGTGNTDTQYFGPGTRLTVL.

V gene TRBV30 combines with J gene TRBJ2-7; D is possibly TRBD2 (5 bases). CDR3 length: 15 amino acids. Deletions cut 0 bases from V and 1 base from J, with 13 bases between. Germline V CDR1 and CDR2: GTSNPN, SVGIG (reference sequence). CDR3 DNA: TGTGCCTGGAGTGTAGGCAGGACTTTTTCCTACGAGCAGTACTTC. This codes for CAWSVGRTFSYEQYF.

There are a few counts of this clone. The V call is TRBV3-1 (or the pseudogene TRBV3-2), the J call TRBJ2-1; maybe TRBD1 (7 bases). Germline V gives CDR1 LGHDT, CDR2 YNNKEL (reference sequence). With 10 bases removed from V and 10 bases from J, the gap between germline ends came to 14 bases. The CDR3 totals 11 residues. For the CDR3, the DNA is TGTGCCACTTCCAGGGGGAGGGAGCAGTTCTTC. Translation: CATSRGREQFF.

The rearrangement links TRBV21-1 to TRBJ2-1; TRBD1 is the table's D call and was not checked against the DNA. TRBV21-1 constitutes a pseudogene. This CDR3 comprises 22 residues. The CDR3 loop reads CASSEAVGGQGNRGSSYNEQFF. In nucleotides, the CDR3 is TGTGCCAGCAGCGAAGCCGTTGGGGGACAGGGGAATAGGGGGAGCTCCTACAATGAGCAGTTCTTC.

The V call is TRBV19, the J call TRBJ2-3; D is possibly TRBD2 (5 bases). Trimming left V 5 bases short and J 0 bases short, with 12 bases between. The CDR3 spans 15 residues. Germline lookup yields CDR1 LNHDA and CDR2 SQIVND (reference sequence). The CDR3 nucleotides are TGTGCCAGTAGTGGGCTAGCTCTTAGCACAGATACGCAGTATTTT. Protein: CASSGLALSTDTQYF.

The gene calls are TRBV19 and TRBJ2-3; 8 nucleotides match TRBD2. V shed 6 bases, J shed 0 bases, and the junction held 5 bases outside the gene matches. The CDR3 is 15 residues long. Germline loops: CDR1 LNHDA, CDR2 SQIVND (reference sequence). In DNA, the CDR3 is TGTGCCAGTAGGCTGACTAGCGCGAGCACAGATACGCAGTATTTT. The encoded protein is CASRLTSASTDTQYF.

The chain combines TRBV9 with TRBJ1-3, with D perhaps TRBD1 (5 bases). The V and J ends lost 4 bases and 4 bases respectively, with 9 bases between them. CDR1 and CDR2 from the germline V gene are SGDLS and YYNGEE. This CDR3 has 13 residues. The CDR3: CASSSGFGNTIYF. The CDR3 bases are TGTGCCAGCAGCTCAGGGTTCGGAAACACCATATATTTT.